A single sample gave rise to the 26 T cell receptor beta chains below, sequenced in a study of beta chain features in type 1 diabetes. Expressed TCRB transcripts were sequenced after all isolated RNA was converted to cDNA. TCRdb keeps only in-frame clones here, not all; method: immunoSEQ multiplex PCR. The sample carries 250,000 to 350,000 clones, 13% to 15% recorded once. The sequencing sample was made of central memory CD4+ T cells from blood. All receptors come from a man aged 25-40 years in good health.

J is TRBJ1-5 and V is TRBV19; 8 bases match TRBD1. The germline gives CDR1 LNHDA, CDR2 SQIVND (reference sequence). The CDR3 spans 15 residues. V was pared by 3 bases and J by 3 bases, with 4 bases of the junction left unmatched. Here the CDR3 DNA reads TGTGCCAGTAGTATTCGACAGGGGCTCAATCAGCCCCAGCATTTT. Protein: CASSIRQGLNQPQHF.

This chain connects TRBV5-1 to TRBJ2-5; D uncertain. CDR3 length: 12 residues. The germline V gene encodes CDR1 SGHRS and CDR2 YFSETQ. Trimming took off 2 bases at V and 3 bases at J, with 5 bases between the two ends. CDR3 amino acids: CASSLPKETQYF. The CDR3 DNA follows: TGCGCCAGCAGCTTACCTAAAGAGACCCAGTACTTC.

The chain is built from TRBV7-9 and TRBJ1-5; no definite D call. V was clipped by 5 bases and J by 7 bases, with 12 bases between them. Per the germline V gene, CDR1 is SEHNR and CDR2 is FQNEAQ (reference sequence). The CDR3 is 13 residues long. CDR3 sequence: CASSQAFGQPQHF. In nucleotides, the CDR3 is TGTGCCAGCAGCCAGGCCTTCGGGCAGCCCCAGCATTTT.

The chain uses TRBV2 and TRBJ2-1; no clear D. CDR3 length equals 12 residues. Germline V lookup: CDR1 SNHLY, CDR2 FYNNEI. Trimming cost V 8 bases and J 4 bases, with 9 bases left between them. CDR3 in DNA: TGTGCCAGCGCAAATCTATACAATGAGCAGTTCTTC. This encodes CASANLYNEQFF.

This clone was counted between two and nine times. V gene TRBV7-2 combines with J gene TRBJ2-7; 10 bases are shared with TRBD2. CDR3 length: 15 amino acids. V lost 5 bases, J lost 2 bases, and 6 bases stayed unmatched. Germline V CDR1 and CDR2: SGHTA, FQGNSA. For the CDR3, the DNA is TGTGCCAGCAGCCCTCAAAGCGGGGGGGCCTACGAGCAGTACTTC. It specifies CASSPQSGGAYEQYF.

This clone was seen more than once but under ten times. This chain links TRBV13 with TRBJ2-2; D gene unclear. Trimming removed 3 bases from V and 0 bases from J, with 5 bases in between. Germline V gives CDR1 PRHDT, CDR2 FYEKMQ (reference sequence). The CDR3 is made up of 14 amino acids. The chain's CDR3 is CASSFSSNTGELFF. CDR3 in DNA: TGTGCCAGCAGCTTTAGTTCGAACACCGGGGAGCTGTTTTTT. The full variable domain, completed using reference TRBV13 and TRBJ2-2, is AAGVIQSPRHLIKEKRETATLKCYPIPRHDTVYWYQQGPGQDPQFLISFYEKMQSDKGSIPDRFSAQQFSDYHSELNMSSLELGDSALYFCASSFSSNTGELFFGEGSRLTVL.

This CDR3 is CASSLGLGQETQYF. Written as DNA, the CDR3 is TGCGCCAGCAGCCTCGGACTGGGGCAAGAGACCCAGTACTTC. The chain recombines TRBV4-3 with TRBJ2-5; maybe TRBD2 (5 bases). The germline V gene has CDR1 LGHNA and CDR2 YSLEER. V lost 4 bases and J 2 bases, leaving 11 bases between the germline ends. The CDR3 has 14 residues.

The J gene is TRBJ2-1, the V gene TRBV2; D is undetermined. The CDR3 contains 12 residues. The ends were cut back, 5 bases at V and 6 bases at J, with 8 bases in the middle. Per the germline V gene, CDR1 is SNHLY and CDR2 is FYNNEI. The CDR3 here is CASSLYSNEQFF. The CDR3 DNA is TGTGCCAGCAGTCTGTACAGCAATGAGCAGTTCTTC.

This clone was recorded a few times. Here the CDR3 reads CASSPGDSRGTQYF. The CDR3 DNA is TGTGCCAGCAGCCCTGGGGACTCCCGGGGGACCCAGTACTTC. The gene calls are TRBV11-3 and TRBJ2-5; D might be TRBD2 (6 bases). Germline CDR1 is SGHNT and CDR2 is YENEEA. The V end lost 5 bases, the J end lost 7 bases, and 17 bases lay between the germline ends. The CDR3 covers 14 residues.

This clone was picked up a small number of times. The chain carries TRBV27 and TRBJ2-1; D may be TRBD1 or TRBD2 (5 bases each). The CDR3 has 11 amino acids. The V gene lost 8 bases and the J gene lost 9 bases, with 11 bases spanning the gap. Germline CDR1 MNHEY, CDR2 SMNVEV (reference sequence). The CDR3 bases are TGTGCCAGCCGACAGAGCGGTGAGCAGTTCTTC. Residues: CASRQSGEQFF.

At least ten counts were recorded for this clone. The chain links TRBV18 to TRBJ2-1, with D possibly TRBD2 on 5 matching bases. The CDR3 is 15 residues long. The germline gives CDR1 KGHSH, CDR2 LQKENI. V dropped 3 bases and J dropped 5 bases, with 14 bases sitting between them. DNA of the CDR3: TGTGCCAGCTCACCGCGGAGGTCGGAGGACAATGAGCAGTTCTTC. Its protein product is CASSPRRSEDNEQFF. Combining the CDR3 with reference TRBV18 and TRBJ2-1 gives the whole variable domain NAGVMQNPRHLVRRRGQEARLRCSPMKGHSHVYWYRQLPEEGLKFMVYLQKENIIDESGMPKERFSAEFPKEGPSILRIQQVVRGDSAAYFCASSPRRSEDNEQFFGPGTRLTVL.

The rearrangement links TRBV11-2 to TRBJ2-7, with a possible D match to TRBD1 (6 bases). V was trimmed by 1 base and J by 4 bases, leaving 14 bases between them. From germline, CDR1 is SGHAT and CDR2 FQNNGV. The CDR3 sequence is 15 residues long. The CDR3 loop is CASSLARDIQYEQYF. CDR3 DNA sequence: TGTGCCAGCAGCTTAGCCCGGGACATACAGTACGAGCAGTACTTC.

This clone was detected many times. CDR3 in DNA: TGCGCCAGCCGCCGGACTAGCGGGGCCCCCACAGATACGCAGTATTTT. Translation gives CASRRTSGAPTDTQYF. The chain recombines TRBV5-1 with TRBJ2-3; 12 nucleotides match TRBD2. Looked up from germline, CDR1 is SGHRS and CDR2 is YFSETQ. With 7 bases clipped from V and 2 bases from J, the junction kept 8 bases outside the gene matches. The CDR3 extends over 16 amino acids.

A note on this clone: Germline and junction disagree at one end, which may indicate a read error. The same CDR3 is also encoded by other DNA sequences in this sample. The chain has TRBV7-7 and TRBJ2-1; 9 bases map to TRBD2. The CDR3 covers 14 residues. CDR1 and CDR2 from the germline V gene are SSHAT and FNYEAQ (reference sequence). This CDR3 reads CASSRGTSSNEQFF. CDR3 DNA: TGCGCCAGCAGCCGCGGGACTAGCTCCAATGAGCAGTTCTTC.

V and J are TRBV9 and TRBJ2-3, with 7 positions matching TRBD2. Germline V gene lookup returns CDR1 SGDLS and CDR2 YYNGEE. V dropped 0 bases and J dropped 2; count of bases not matched to a gene: 3. CDR3 length equals 15 residues. DNA of the CDR3: TGTGCCAGCAGCGTAGACGGGACTACCACAGATACGCAGTATTTT. Its translation: CASSVDGTTTDTQYF.

Only a few counts were recorded for this clone. Other DNA sequences in this specimen translate into the identical CDR3. The genes are TRBV9 and TRBJ2-1; possible D gene TRBD1, 5 bases. V lost 2 bases and J 5 bases, leaving 8 bases between the germline ends. CDR1 is SGDLS, CDR2 YYNGEE, per germline. This CDR3 is built from 13 residues. The CDR3 is CASSVAGNNEQFF. CDR3 nucleotides: TGTGCCAGCAGCGTCGCAGGGAACAATGAGCAGTTCTTC. The full variable domain, its missing parts supplied by reference TRBV9 and TRBJ2-1, is DSGVTQTPKHLITATGQRVTLRCSPRSGDLSVYWYQQSLDQGLQFLIQYYNGEERAKGNILERFSAQQFPDLHSELNLSSLELGDSALYFCASSVAGNNEQFFGPGTRLTVL.

This clone was seen more than once but under ten times. At the DNA level, this CDR3 is encoded by other sequences in the same sample as well. This chain connects TRBV2 to TRBJ2-5, with TRBD1 identical over 8 bases. Losses at the gene ends were 2 bases for V and 3 bases for J; bases not matched to a gene: 2. The CDR3 is 14 amino acids. Per the germline V gene, CDR1 is SNHLY and CDR2 is FYNNEI. The CDR3 here is CASSERTGKETQYF. DNA of the CDR3: TGTGCCAGCAGTGAAAGGACAGGGAAAGAGACCCAGTACTTC.

J is TRBJ2-7 and V is TRBV10-3, with D possibly called TRBD1 or TRBD2 (5 bases each). The germline gives CDR1 ENHRY, CDR2 SYGVKD. This CDR3 comprises 12 residues. Trimming took 4 bases from V and 4 from J, leaving 8 bases between them. CDR3 DNA sequence: TGTGCCATCAGTGGGGGCGGGTACGAGCAGTACGTC. Encoded protein: CAISGGGYEQYV.

This clone was recorded many times. DNA for the CDR3: TGTGCCAGCAGCTCTACGTCTGGGGCCAACGTCCTGACTTTC. Translation gives CASSSTSGANVLTF. The chain uses TRBV7-2 and TRBJ2-6; D uncertain. V was pared by 4 bases and J by 1 base, with 5 bases between. The germline V gene encodes CDR1 SGHTA and CDR2 FQGNSA. The CDR3 contains 14 residues. The full variable domain, completed using reference TRBV7-2 and TRBJ2-6, is GAGVSQSPSNKVTEKGKDVELRCDPISGHTALYWYRQSLGQGLEFLIYFQGNSAPDKSGLPSDRFSAERTGGSVSTLTIQRTQQEDSAVYLCASSSTSGANVLTFGAGSRLTVL.

The rearrangement links TRBV10-3 to TRBJ1-2, with 8 bases that match TRBD1. V shed 2 bases and J 3 bases; nucleotides not matched to a gene: 5. This CDR3 has 15 residues. Germline CDR1 ENHRY, CDR2 SYGVKD. This chain's CDR3 is CAISETDRDDYGYTF. In nucleotides, the CDR3 is TGTGCCATCAGTGAGACGGACAGGGATGACTATGGCTACACCTTC.

The rearrangement uses TRBV7-8 and TRBJ2-3; TRBD1 matches at 11 bases. This CDR3 comprises 16 residues. With 3 bases clipped from V and 4 bases from J, the junction kept 6 bases outside the gene matches. CDR1 and CDR2 from the germline V gene are SGHVS and FQNEAQ. The DNA for the CDR3 is TGTGCCAGCAGCTTGGGGTTGGGACAGGGGGCAGATACGCAGTATTTT. Its translation: CASSLGLGQGADTQYF.

V gene TRBV7-3 combines with J gene TRBJ2-7; 12 bases fit TRBD2. The germline CDR1 and CDR2 sequences are SGHTA and FQGTGA. V lost 4 bases to trimming and J lost 3 bases; unmatched junction nucleotides: 7. This CDR3 spans 16 amino acids. CDR3 nucleotides: TGTGCCAGCAGCTCCCTCCGACTAGCGGGAGACTACGAGCAGTACGTC. Its translation: CASSSLRLAGDYEQYV.

This clone came up many times. The rearrangement joins TRBV7-9 to TRBJ2-6; D unresolved. This CDR3 has 15 amino acids. CDR1 and CDR2 from the germline V gene are SEHNR and FQNEAQ (reference sequence). Deletions cut 5 bases from V and 0 bases from J, with 8 bases between. CDR3 nucleotides: TGTGCCAGCAGCATCAGTGTCTCTGGGGCCAACGTCCTGACTTTC. It codes for CASSISVSGANVLTF.

This clone was seen only a few times. The V gene is TRBV15, the J gene TRBJ2-3; 8 nucleotides align to TRBD2. V dropped 2 bases and J dropped 1; count of bases not matched to a gene: 2. Germline V CDR1 and CDR2: LNHNV, YYDKDF (reference sequence). The CDR3 totals 15 residues. The CDR3 loop reads CATSRMTSGTDTQYF. Written as DNA, the CDR3 is TGTGCCACCAGCAGAATGACTAGCGGCACAGATACGCAGTATTTT. The variable domain in full, completed from reference TRBV15 and TRBJ2-3, reads DAMVIQNPRYQVTQFGKPVTLSCSQTLNHNVMYWYQQKSSQAPKLLFHYYDKDFNNEADTPDNFQSRRPNTSFCFLDIRSPGLGDTAMYLCATSRMTSGTDTQYFGPGTRLTVL.

Remarks on this clone: A much more abundant neighbour one base away suggests this may be a read error. This sequence joins TRBV7-8 and TRBJ1-3; D is uncertain. V lost 3 bases to trimming and J lost 0 bases, with 0 bases between them. The CDR3 has 12 amino acids. CDR1 SGHVS and CDR2 FQNEAQ come from the germline V gene. The CDR3 DNA reads as TGTGCCAGCAGCTTCTCTGGAAACACCATATATTTT. It encodes CASSFSGNTIYF.

This clone was seen a handful of times. The V gene is TRBV6-5, the J gene TRBJ1-6, with 8 bases matching TRBD1. Looked up from germline, CDR1 is MNHEY and CDR2 is SVGAGI. J was trimmed by 5 bases and V by 10 bases; bases with no gene match: 4. This CDR3 has 13 residues. The CDR3 DNA is TGTGCCACCCAGACAGGGGATAATTCACCCCTCCACTTT. Protein sequence: CATQTGDNSPLHF.